The clone carrying this T cell receptor (beta chain) has a handful of counts. The antigen remains undetermined. V was cut by 5 bases and J by 4 bases, with 19 bases left in between. The germline V gene encodes CDR1 SGHAT and CDR2 FQNNGV. The CDR3 contains 16 residues. This sample was included in a study of blood T cells in healthy people across ages. Using a J-beta primer mix together with a sample-barcoded 5' primer, a second PCR was run for about 6 to 11 cycles. All cDNA molecules were each tagged by a template-switch adaptor with 12 random nucleotides. TCRdb reprocessed the 5' RACE reads with MiXCR, giving one entry per CDR3 protein. The sample records more than 650,000 distinct CDR3 sequences, roughly 24% being singletons. General observations from the study: Those diversity estimates obtained from one million T cells were thought to be underestimates. The long-lived group displayed more naive CD4+ cells, plus higher diversity, than the aged donors did.

This sample was shared with a second study, whose subject was T cells of mothers and their children.

The receptor comes from a boy aged 10-17 years in good health. The sequenced material came from blood. The chain has TRBV11-2 and TRBJ2-3; D might be TRBD2 (6 bases). CDR3 region: CASSRRGQGGSDTQYF. The CDR3 region has the DNA TGTGCCAGCAGCCGGAGGGGCCAGGGCGGTTCAGATACGCAGTATTTT. The variable domain in full, completed from reference TRBV11-2 and TRBJ2-3, reads EAGVAQSPRYKIIEKRQSVAFWCNPISGHATLYWYQQILGQGPKLLIQFQNNGVVDDSQLPKDRFSAERLKGVDSTLKIQPAKLEDSAVYLCASSRRGQGGSDTQYFGPGTRLTVL.